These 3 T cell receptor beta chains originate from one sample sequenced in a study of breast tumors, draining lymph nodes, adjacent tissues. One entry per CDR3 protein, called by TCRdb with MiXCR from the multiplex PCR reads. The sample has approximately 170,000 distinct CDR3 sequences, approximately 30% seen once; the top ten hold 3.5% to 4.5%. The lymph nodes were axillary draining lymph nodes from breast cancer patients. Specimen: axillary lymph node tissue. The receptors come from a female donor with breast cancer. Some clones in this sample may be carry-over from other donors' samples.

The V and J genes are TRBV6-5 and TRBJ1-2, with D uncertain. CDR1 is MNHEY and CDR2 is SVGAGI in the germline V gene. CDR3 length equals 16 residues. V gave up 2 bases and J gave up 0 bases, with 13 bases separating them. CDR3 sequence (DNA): TGTGCCAGCAGTTACCCTTTAGCCCGTCCTAACTATGGCTACACCTTC. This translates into CASSYPLARPNYGYTF.

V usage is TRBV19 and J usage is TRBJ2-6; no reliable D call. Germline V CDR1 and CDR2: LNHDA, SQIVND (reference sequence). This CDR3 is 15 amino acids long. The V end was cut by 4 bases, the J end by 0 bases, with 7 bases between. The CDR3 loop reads CASSRGYSGANVLTF. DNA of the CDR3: TGTGCCAGTAGTAGGGGATACTCTGGGGCCAACGTCCTGACTTTC. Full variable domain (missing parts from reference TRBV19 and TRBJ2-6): DGGITQSPKYLFRKEGQNVTLSCEQNLNHDAMYWYRQDPGQGLRLIYYSQIVNDFQKGDIAEGYSVSREKKESFPLTVTSAQKNPTAFYLCASSRGYSGANVLTFGAGSRLTVL.

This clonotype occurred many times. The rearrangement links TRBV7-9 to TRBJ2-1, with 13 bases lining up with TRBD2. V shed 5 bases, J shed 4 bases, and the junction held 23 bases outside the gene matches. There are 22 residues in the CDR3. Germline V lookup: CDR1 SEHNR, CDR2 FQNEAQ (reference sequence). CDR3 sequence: CASSNRWSRTSGGQTLYNEQFF. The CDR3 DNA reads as TGTGCCAGCAGCAATAGATGGTCGCGGACTAGCGGGGGCCAAACCCTATACAATGAGCAGTTCTTC.